These 9 T cell receptor beta chains originate from one sample sequenced in a study of CD8 T cells in Susac syndrome. When the RNA was reverse transcribed, random hexamers were used with an input of roughly 0.5 to 1 ug. TCRdb reprocessed the immunoSEQ multiplex PCR reads with MiXCR, giving one entry per CDR3 protein. The table has a few hundred thousand distinct CDR3 sequences, over 75% seen once. Sequenced sample: CD8+ T cells from PBMCs. These receptors were obtained from a human donor with multiple sclerosis.

This chain links TRBV24-1 with TRBJ1-2; 7 positions match TRBD1. The CDR3 runs 13 residues. The germline gives CDR1 KGHDR, CDR2 SFDVKD. The ends lost 3 bases at V and 8 bases at J; junction bases unmatched: 5. The CDR3 sequence: CATSDPTGRGYTF. The CDR3 DNA reads TGTGCCACCAGTGATCCGACAGGGAGGGGCTACACCTTC.

This chain connects TRBV7-9 to TRBJ2-5; D is ambiguous. The CDR3 spans 13 residues. V gave up 5 bases and J gave up 5 bases, with 12 bases separating them. Germline lookup yields CDR1 SEHNR and CDR2 FQNEAQ (reference sequence). CDR3 DNA: TGTGCCAGCAGCCCGTACGTGGGGGAGACCCAGTACTTC. It specifies CASSPYVGETQYF.

The chain employs TRBV28 and TRBJ1-5; D remains ambiguous. Trimming took 3 bases from V and 0 from J, leaving 12 bases between them. This CDR3 spans 16 amino acids. The germline CDR1 and CDR2 sequences are MDHEN and SYDVKM. The CDR3 region is CASSFLYRNSNQPQHF. The CDR3 nucleotides read TGTGCCAGCAGTTTCCTCTACCGGAATAGCAATCAGCCCCAGCATTTT.

The CDR3 DNA sequence: TGTGCCAGCAGTTACGCGGGGGCGTACGAGCAGTACTTC. Its translation is CASSYAGAYEQYF. The chain employs TRBV6-6 and TRBJ2-7; TRBD2 might be the D (7 bases). Germline CDR1 is MNHNY and CDR2 is SVGAGI (reference sequence). V lost 2 bases and J 4 bases, leaving 9 bases between the germline ends. This CDR3 spans 13 amino acids.

This rearrangement joins TRBV9 to TRBJ2-3; D is undetermined. With 3 bases removed from V and 2 bases from J, the gap between germline ends came to 7 bases. The germline V gene has CDR1 SGDLS and CDR2 YYNGEE. The CDR3 has 13 amino acids. The CDR3 DNA reads TGTGCCAGCAGCGGACTTCTCACAGATACGCAGTATTTT. The encoded protein is CASSGLLTDTQYF. Full variable domain (rest looked up from reference TRBV9 and TRBJ2-3): DSGVTQTPKHLITATGQRVTLRCSPRSGDLSVYWYQQSLDQGLQFLIQYYNGEERAKGNILERFSAQQFPDLHSELNLSSLELGDSALYFCASSGLLTDTQYFGPGTRLTVL.

The chain joins TRBV4-2 to TRBJ2-7; the D is unclear. This CDR3 comprises 15 residues. Trimming removed 3 bases at V and 6 bases at J, with 18 bases between. Germline V gene data show CDR1 as LGHNA and CDR2 as YNFKEQ. CDR3 sequence reads: CASSHEALVASEQYF. In DNA, the CDR3 is TGTGCCAGCAGCCACGAAGCCTTAGTGGCGTCCGAGCAGTACTTC.

The chain employs TRBV4-1 and TRBJ2-2, with D perhaps TRBD1 or TRBD2 (5 bases each). This CDR3 comprises 15 residues. Between the trimmed V and J ends, which lost 3 bases and 2 bases, there was a span of 10 bases. Germline values: CDR1 MGHRA, CDR2 YSYEKL. In nucleotides, the CDR3 is TGCGCCAGCAGCCACGAGGGGCGAAACACCGGGGAGCTGTTTTTT. It yields the protein CASSHEGRNTGELFF.

Details on this clonotype: At one of its ends the junction is not consistent with the germline gene, which may arise from a read error. This sequence joins TRBV19 and TRBJ1-2; D ambiguous. The CDR3 length is 15 residues. Germline CDR1 LNHDA, CDR2 SQIVND (reference sequence). Here the CDR3 DNA reads TGTGCCCTGATGGCGGGGAACCTTGAAATCTATAGCTACACCTTC. Encoded protein: CALMAGNLEIYSYTF.

The rearrangement links TRBV27 to TRBJ2-3, with 11 nucleotides matching TRBD2. With V trimmed by 4 bases and J by 5 bases, 11 bases remained unmatched. Per the germline V gene, CDR1 is MNHEY and CDR2 is SMNVEV (reference sequence). CDR3 length: 17 residues. CDR3 sequence reads: CASSSLPLAGAGDTQYF. CDR3 DNA: TGTGCCAGCAGTTCCCTTCCACTAGCGGGAGCGGGAGATACGCAGTATTTT.